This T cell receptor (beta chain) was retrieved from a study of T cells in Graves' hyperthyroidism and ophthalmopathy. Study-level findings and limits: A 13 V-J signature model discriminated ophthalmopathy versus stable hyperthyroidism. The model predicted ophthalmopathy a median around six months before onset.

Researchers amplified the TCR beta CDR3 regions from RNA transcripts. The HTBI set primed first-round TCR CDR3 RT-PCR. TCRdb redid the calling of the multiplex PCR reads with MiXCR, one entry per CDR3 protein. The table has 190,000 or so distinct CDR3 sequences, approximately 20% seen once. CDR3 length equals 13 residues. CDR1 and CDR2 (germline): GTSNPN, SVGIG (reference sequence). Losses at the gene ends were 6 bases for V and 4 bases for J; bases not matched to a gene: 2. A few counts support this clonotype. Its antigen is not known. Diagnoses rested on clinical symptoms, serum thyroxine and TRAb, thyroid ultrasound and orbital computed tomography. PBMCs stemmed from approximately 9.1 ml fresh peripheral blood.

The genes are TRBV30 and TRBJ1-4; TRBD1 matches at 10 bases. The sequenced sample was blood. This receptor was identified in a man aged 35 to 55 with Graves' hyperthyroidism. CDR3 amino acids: CACRDRGNEKLFF. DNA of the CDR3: TGTGCCTGCCGGGACAGGGGTAATGAAAAACTGTTTTTT.